The following is a TCR beta chain sequence with its context. The table came from immunoSEQ multiplex PCR; TCRdb's copy has only in-frame clones and leaves some out. Of 100,000 to 150,000 clones detected, about 85% appear once; the ten largest clones hold 25% to 30%. This entry comes from a study of blood T cell repertoires in COVID-19. Study background: The analysed material was cDNA or gDNA that came from T cells, B-cell-depleted T cells, or PBMCs.

The V segment lost 4 bases and the J segment 1 base; nucleotides outside the gene matches: 7. The CDR3 spans 16 residues. The germline gives CDR1 SGHNT, CDR2 YYREEE (reference sequence). The V gene is TRBV5-4, the J gene TRBJ2-1, with 8 positions matching TRBD1. Specimen: peripheral blood. This receptor was taken from a woman over 75 with acute or convalescent COVID-19. The CDR3, as DNA: TGTGCCAGCAGCGTAGCAGGGGGCCAGTCCTACAATGAGCAGTTCTTC. It specifies CASSVAGGQSYNEQFF.